Included here is one T cell receptor beta chain sequence, with context. This sample was taken from a study of control samples from healthy donors and cancer patients. The protocol was immunoSEQ multiplex PCR, while the TCRdb copy is restricted to in-frame clones and leaves out a portion. The table lists 90,000 to 100,000 clones, 88% of them singletons. Trimming shortened V by 1 base and J by 3 bases, and 6 bases separated the two germline ends. CDR3 length equals 13 residues. Germline V lookup: CDR1 SGHTS, CDR2 YDEGEE. The gene calls are TRBV5-8 and TRBJ2-3, with unresolved D. This TCR derives from a woman aged 70-85 years in good health. Sequenced sample: blood. The CDR3 DNA is TGTGCCAGCAGCTTGTCGGGTACAGATACGCAGTATTTT. It encodes CASSLSGTDTQYF.